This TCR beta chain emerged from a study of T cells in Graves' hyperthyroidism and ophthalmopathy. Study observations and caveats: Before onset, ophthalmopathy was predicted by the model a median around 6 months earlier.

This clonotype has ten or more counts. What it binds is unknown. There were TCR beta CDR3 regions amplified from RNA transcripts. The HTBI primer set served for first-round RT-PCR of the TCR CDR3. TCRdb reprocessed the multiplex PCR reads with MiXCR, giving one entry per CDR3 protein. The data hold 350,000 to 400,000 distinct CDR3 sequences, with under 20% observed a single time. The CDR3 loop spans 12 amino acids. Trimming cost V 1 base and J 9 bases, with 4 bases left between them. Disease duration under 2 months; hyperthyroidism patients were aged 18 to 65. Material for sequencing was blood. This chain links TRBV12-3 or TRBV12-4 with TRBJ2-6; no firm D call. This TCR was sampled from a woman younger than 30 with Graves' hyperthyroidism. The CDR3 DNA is TGTGCCAGCAGTTTAGAGCTCAACGTCCTGACTTTC. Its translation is CASSLELNVLTF.